The 19 T cell receptor beta chains given below trace back to one sample, sequenced in a study of identical twins. A single record per CDR3 protein comes from TCRdb applying MiXCR to the 5' RACE reads. The sample lists nearly 900,000 distinct CDR3 sequences; about 12% were seen once. These data are also associated with another study on yellow fever vaccine responses in identical twins.

Sequencing was performed on PBMCs. These receptors all come from a woman aged 18-35 years in good health.

The table lists this clonotype with a few counts. The chain combines TRBV20-1 with TRBJ1-2; 7 bases agree with TRBD1. The germline CDR1 and CDR2 sequences are DFQATT and SNEGSKA (reference sequence). The V gene end was trimmed by 0 bases and the J gene end by 10 bases; junction bases not matched to a gene: 14. The CDR3 has 15 residues. CDR3 residues: CSARDRGGRGGPYTF. The CDR3 bases are TGCAGTGCTAGAGATCGAGGGGGCCGGGGGGGGCCCTACACCTTC.

This clonotype has just a few counts. The chain carries TRBV6-5 and TRBJ2-2, with 12 bases that match TRBD2. This CDR3 has 16 residues. The germline V gene has CDR1 MNHEY and CDR2 SVGAGI. V gave up 4 bases and J gave up 4 bases; unmatched junction bases: 4. The CDR3 sequence: CASSSMTSGGTGELFF. CDR3 coding DNA: TGTGCCAGCAGTTCCATGACTAGCGGGGGCACCGGGGAGCTGTTTTTT.

The gene calls are TRBV2 and TRBJ2-2; TRBD2 might be the D (5 bases). The CDR3 consists of 16 residues. The V gene's germline CDR1 is SNHLY and CDR2 FYNNEI. V was cut by 6 bases and J by 2 bases, with 16 bases left in between. The DNA of the CDR3 is TGTGCCAGCAGGCACGAGGGTGGAGTTAACACCGGGGAGCTGTTTTTT. It is translated as CASRHEGGVNTGELFF.

The genes are TRBV7-6 and TRBJ2-1; D gene ambiguous. V shed 0 bases and J shed 5 bases, with 11 bases lying between them. CDR1 and CDR2 from the germline V gene are SGHVS and FNYEAQ. The CDR3 has 15 amino acids. The CDR3 DNA follows: TGTGCCAGCAGCTTAGCAAGGACCAACGACAATGAGCAGTTCTTC. This sequence encodes CASSLARTNDNEQFF.

The V and J genes are TRBV19 and TRBJ2-3, with D possibly being TRBD1 (7 bases). The CDR3 covers 15 residues. CDR1 LNHDA and CDR2 SQIVND come from the germline V gene (reference sequence). Trimming shortened V by 7 bases and J by 7 bases, and 21 bases separated the two germline ends. CDR3 residues: CASNDGGQFPYTQYF. DNA of the CDR3: TGTGCCAGTAACGACGGGGGACAGTTTCCCTATACGCAGTATTTT.

This clonotype has more than one count but fewer than ten. The gene calls are TRBV6-1 and TRBJ2-3; possible D gene TRBD1, 6 bases. The CDR3 contains 14 residues. Germline CDR1 reads MNHNS; CDR2 reads SASEGT. V lost 5 bases, J lost 2 bases, and 11 bases lay in between. CDR3 region: CASSPGHLTDTQYF. CDR3 sequence (DNA): TGTGCCAGCAGTCCGGGACACCTCACAGATACGCAGTATTTT.

This clonotype turned up a few times. The rearrangement uses TRBV15 and TRBJ2-1, with D unresolved. CDR1 and CDR2 (germline): LNHNV, YYDKDF (reference sequence). V was trimmed by 5 bases and J by 5 bases, leaving 13 bases between them. This CDR3 has 14 amino acids. The CDR3 nucleotides are TGTGCCACCAGCCCTCCAAATCCGGACAATGAGCAGTTCTTC. Protein: CATSPPNPDNEQFF. Looking up the rest from reference TRBV15 and TRBJ2-1 gives the full variable domain: DAMVIQNPRYQVTQFGKPVTLSCSQTLNHNVMYWYQQKSSQAPKLLFHYYDKDFNNEADTPDNFQSRRPNTSFCFLDIRSPGLGDTAMYLCATSPPNPDNEQFFGPGTRLTVL.

The chain is built from TRBV5-1 and TRBJ2-2, with D tentatively TRBD2 (5 bases). Germline values: CDR1 SGHRS, CDR2 YFSETQ. Between the trimmed V and J ends, which lost 0 bases and 4 bases, there was a span of 22 bases. CDR3 length equals 19 residues. The CDR3 spells CASSLDSRRTPVGTGELFF. The DNA for the CDR3 is TGCGCCAGCAGCTTGGATAGCCGGAGGACGCCGGTGGGCACCGGGGAGCTGTTTTTT.

This clonotype was counted only a few times. The CDR3 sequence is CASSLPLARDTGELFF. Here the CDR3 DNA reads TGTGCCAGCAGTTTACCCCTAGCTAGAGACACCGGGGAGCTGTTTTTT. The chain joins TRBV28 to TRBJ2-2, with D tentatively TRBD2 (5 bases). The V gene lost 2 bases and the J gene lost 3 bases, with 13 bases spanning the gap. This CDR3 comprises 16 residues. CDR1 and CDR2 (germline): MDHEN, SYDVKM.

The chain links TRBV11-2 to TRBJ2-7; D unclear. From germline, CDR1 is SGHAT and CDR2 FQNNGV. The CDR3 loop spans 13 amino acids. The germline V and J ends were trimmed by 1 base and 4 bases, with 8 bases remaining between them. CDR3 region: CASSLVDTYEQYV. The CDR3 bases are TGTGCCAGCAGCTTAGTTGACACATACGAGCAGTACGTC.

This clonotype showed up just a few times. The rearrangement uses TRBV29-1 and TRBJ2-7; TRBD2 matches at 15 bases. Unmatched junction bases numbered 7, after V lost 1 base and J lost 0 bases. Per germline, CDR1 SQVTM and CDR2 ANQGSEA. CDR3 length equals 18 residues. For the CDR3, the DNA is TGCAGCGTTGAAGCCCGGGGACTAGCGGGAGGTAGCTCCTACGAGCAGTACTTC. Its protein is CSVEARGLAGGSSYEQYF.

The V and J genes are TRBV20-1 and TRBJ2-3, with 10 bases matching TRBD2. This CDR3 comprises 14 residues. The V gene end was trimmed by 3 bases and the J gene end by 5 bases; junction bases not matched to a gene: 5. Germline loops: CDR1 DFQATT, CDR2 SNEGSKA (reference sequence). The CDR3 bases are TGCAGTGCTAGTTATACTAGCGGGGAAGATACGCAGTATTTT. Translated: CSASYTSGEDTQYF.

The chain has TRBV18 and TRBJ1-6; tentative D call: TRBD1 (6 bases). Germline-derived CDR1 and CDR2 are KGHSH and LQKENI. Trimming pared 3 bases from V and 7 bases from J, leaving 16 bases between. The CDR3 loop spans 16 amino acids. CDR3 region: CASSPQSSTGNSPLHF. The CDR3 coding sequence is TGTGCCAGCTCACCCCAATCCTCGACAGGCAATTCACCCCTCCACTTT.

This clonotype was observed at least ten times. The V gene is TRBV6-5, the J gene TRBJ1-2; D gene ambiguous. V lost 1 base, J lost 6 bases, and 9 bases lay in between. Germline V CDR1 and CDR2: MNHEY, SVGAGI. There are 13 residues in the CDR3. CDR3 region: CASSYLGRNGYTF. DNA for the CDR3: TGTGCCAGCAGTTACTTGGGGAGGAATGGCTACACCTTC.

The chain uses TRBV12-3 or TRBV12-4 and TRBJ2-7, with TRBD2 identical over 7 bases. With 4 bases clipped from V and 0 bases from J, the junction kept 12 bases outside the gene matches. The CDR3 spans 17 residues. Here the CDR3 DNA reads TGTGCCAGCAGTTGGGTGGGGGGGGACTGGAGCTCCTACGAGCAGTACTTC. Residues: CASSWVGGDWSSYEQYF.

This clonotype has more than one count but fewer than ten. The V gene is TRBV12-3 or TRBV12-4, the J gene TRBJ2-2, with D maybe TRBD1 (5 bases). The CDR3 spans 14 residues. The V gene lost 8 bases and the J gene lost 4 bases, with 14 bases spanning the gap. Here the CDR3 reads CASERQRGTGELFF. The CDR3 DNA sequence: TGTGCCAGCGAACGACAGAGAGGCACCGGGGAGCTGTTTTTT.

This clonotype was seen more than once but under ten times. V usage is TRBV2 and J usage is TRBJ2-5, with 7 bases aligning to TRBD1. Germline-derived CDR1 and CDR2 are SNHLY and FYNNEI. J gave up 2 bases and V 6 bases, and 9 bases lay outside the gene matches. The CDR3 spans 15 residues. The CDR3 is CASSQAPGQQETQYF. The CDR3 DNA sequence: TGTGCCAGCAGCCAAGCCCCGGGACAGCAAGAGACCCAGTACTTC.

The rearrangement uses TRBV7-8 and TRBJ2-7, with TRBD2 identical over 7 bases. The CDR3 consists of 15 residues. CDR1 SGHVS and CDR2 FQNEAQ come from the germline V gene. The V and J ends lost 5 bases and 4 bases, in that order; junction bases with no gene match: 11. In DNA form, the CDR3 reads TGTGCCAGCAGCCAAGAGCGGGGAAGCCCATACGAGCAGTACGTC. It yields the protein CASSQERGSPYEQYV.

V usage is TRBV7-9 and J usage is TRBJ1-2; perhaps TRBD1 as D (5 bases). Germline V gene sequence: CDR1 SEHNR, CDR2 FQNEAQ (reference sequence). Trimming stripped 3 bases from V and 3 bases from J, with 14 bases between. The CDR3 loop spans 15 amino acids. CDR3 in amino acids: CASSFFPGTHYGYTF. Here the CDR3 DNA reads TGTGCCAGCAGCTTCTTCCCCGGGACCCACTATGGCTACACCTTC.